This note documents a single TCR beta chain sequence. Its target is not known. The CDR3 runs to 14 residues. The V gene end was trimmed by 3 bases and the J gene end by 7 bases; junction bases not matched to a gene: 9. From germline, CDR1 is SGDLS and CDR2 YYNGEE. TCRdb's copy holds only in-frame clones and misses some; the assay was immunoSEQ multiplex PCR. Seen here are 65,000 to 75,000 clones, around 94% observed once, and the top ten hold roughly 1.5%. The source of the sample is a study of T cell clonotyping in hematopoietic cell transplantation. Study outcomes and limitations: Recipient TCR diversity dropped after transplant; expanded clonotypes rose from day 30 to 180. At the given depth, recipient repertoires were over 95% de novo clonotypes. Higher Inverse Simpson Index values in graft donor and pretransplant recipient predicted broader posttransplant TCR diversity.

The receptor comes from a man in his forties or fifties in good health. Some clones in this sample may be carry-over from other donors' samples. The chain couples TRBV9 to TRBJ1-2, with TRBD1 matching 7 bases. The sequencing input was peripheral blood mononuclear cells. The CDR3 DNA reads TGTGCCAGCAGCGCCACAGGAACAGGGGTTGGCTACACCTTC. Translating gives CASSATGTGVGYTF.